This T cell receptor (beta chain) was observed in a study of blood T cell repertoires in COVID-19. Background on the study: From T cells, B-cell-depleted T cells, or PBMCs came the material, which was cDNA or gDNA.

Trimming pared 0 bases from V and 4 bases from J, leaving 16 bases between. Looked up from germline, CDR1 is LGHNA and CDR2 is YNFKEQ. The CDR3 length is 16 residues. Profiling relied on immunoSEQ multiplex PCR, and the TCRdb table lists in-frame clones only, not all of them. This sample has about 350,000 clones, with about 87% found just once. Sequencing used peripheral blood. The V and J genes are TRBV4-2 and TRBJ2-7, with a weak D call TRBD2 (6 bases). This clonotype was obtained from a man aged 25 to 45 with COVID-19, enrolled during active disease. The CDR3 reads CASSQDPSGENYEQYF. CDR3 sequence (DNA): TGTGCCAGCAGCCAAGATCCGTCGGGAGAGAATTACGAGCAGTACTTC.